This paragraph covers one T cell receptor (beta chain) sequence. The sample comes from a study of blood T cell repertoires in COVID-19. Overall study context: From the United States, Italy and Spain came samples of acute and convalescent COVID-19. Sources were T cells, B-cell-depleted T cells, or PBMCs; the material itself was cDNA or gDNA.

This CDR3 spans 19 amino acids. The germline V gene has CDR1 SGHNT and CDR2 YYREEE (reference sequence). V was pared by 0 bases and J by 1 base, with 12 bases of the junction left unmatched. Authors' analysis steps: Cell counts per sample came from amplifying reference gene primers. Some clones are missing from TCRdb's copy, which holds only in-frame ones; the method was immunoSEQ multiplex PCR. V and J calls plus clone size are reproduced from that table; the DNA served to infer D and trimming. The data show a few hundred thousand clones, approximately 85% seen once. The V gene is TRBV5-4, the J gene TRBJ2-1; 8 nucleotides agree with TRBD1. Sequences were obtained from peripheral blood. This sequence was found in a human donor in a cohort sampled during active COVID-19. CDR3 in DNA: TGTGCCAGCAGCTTGGGCCTTGGTCGGACAGGGATATCCTACAATGAGCAGTTCTTC. Protein sequence: CASSLGLGRTGISYNEQFF.